Below are 15 T cell receptor beta chains sequenced from a single sample in a study of molecular identifiers for immune sequencing clone quantification (dated by TCRdb to 2017 to 2018). Library preparation used PCR. Data came from an Illumina HiSeq 4000. TCRdb reran the public reads through fastp at Q25 and MiXCR, keeping productive beta chains. Rows matching on CDR3 protein sequence are summarized as one entry with the most common DNA and genes. This sample gives 460,000 or so distinct CDR3 sequences in total; around a fifth of them show up just once. Of the sample, 0.7% to 0.95% falls within the top ten clones. The sample was naive CD8+ T cells from blood, with Jurkat cell RNA spiked in. The sample's cell subset or site label, in plain terms: FACS-sorted CD8+CD4-CCR7+CD45RA+ naive T cells. The receptors were sampled from a human donor in good health. Some libraries in this study had Jurkat cell RNA spiked in.

This clonotype was observed a few times. The CDR3 spells CASSFRTSVQETQYF. DNA of the CDR3: TGTGCCAGCAGCTTTAGGACTAGCGTTCAAGAGACCCAGTACTTC. This chain links TRBV11-2 with TRBJ2-5; 9 positions match TRBD2. CDR1 and CDR2 (germline): SGHAT, FQNNGV. The V and J ends lost 3 bases and 2 bases, in that order; junction bases with no gene match: 4. This CDR3 region has 15 residues.

Regarding this clonotype: At one end the junction does not follow the germline gene, possibly because of a read error. The V call is TRBV14, the J call TRBJ2-3; 9 bases match TRBD2. CDR1 SGHDN and CDR2 FVKESK come from the germline V gene. CDR3 size: 19 residues. This chain's CDR3 is CAGSQDRLAEGTEEDTQYF. CDR3 in DNA: TGTGCCGGCAGCCAAGATAGACTAGCGGAAGGGACGGAGGAAGATACGCAGTATTTT. Together with reference TRBV14 and TRBJ2-3, the CDR3 gives the full variable domain: EAGVTQFPSHSVIEKGQTVTLRCDPISGHDNLYWYRRVMGKEIKFLLHFVKESKQDESGMPNNRFLAERTGGTYSTLKVQPAELEDSGVYFCAGSQDRLAEGTEEDTQYFGPGTRLTVL.

The V and J genes are TRBV6-5 and TRBJ2-5; D might be TRBD1 or TRBD2, each matching 5 bases. CDR3 size: 14 residues. Germline V gene lookup returns CDR1 MNHEY and CDR2 SVGAGI. The ends were cut back, 5 bases at V and 3 bases at J, with 13 bases in the middle. CDR3 amino acids: CASSKWDGEETQYF. CDR3 in DNA: TGTGCCAGCAGTAAATGGGACGGAGAAGAGACCCAGTACTTC.

This clonotype was seen a handful of times. V and J are TRBV21-1 and TRBJ2-2. TRBV21-1 is a documented pseudogene. The CDR3 length is 14 residues. CDR3 DNA: TGTGCCAGCAGCAAATTTCAAAATACCGGGGAGCTGTTTTTT. It codes for CASSKFQNTGELFF.

This chain connects TRBV7-9 to TRBJ2-7, with D possibly matching TRBD1 (6 bases). Germline V CDR1 and CDR2: SEHNR, FQNEAQ (reference sequence). V lost 5 bases and J lost 2, with 19 bases in between. This CDR3 region has 16 residues. CDR3: CASSPHWFRDTYEQYF. CDR3 DNA sequence: TGTGCCAGCAGCCCCCATTGGTTCCGGGACACCTACGAGCAGTACTTC.

In its sample, this clonotype was seen many times. CDR3 sequence: CASSAGQGADEQYF. The CDR3 DNA reads TGCGCCAGCAGCGCCGGACAGGGGGCGGACGAGCAGTACTTC. The chain recombines TRBV5-1 with TRBJ2-7, with 11 positions matching TRBD1. This CDR3 contains 14 residues. The V gene's germline CDR1 is SGHRS and CDR2 YFSETQ. With 4 bases clipped from V and 5 bases from J, the junction kept 5 bases outside the gene matches. The full variable domain, rest sourced from reference TRBV5-1 and TRBJ2-7, is KAGVTQTPRYLIKTRGQQVTLSCSPISGHRSVSWYQQTPGQGLQFLFEYFSETQRNKGNFPGRFSGRQFSNSRSEMNVSTLELGDSALYLCASSAGQGADEQYFGPGTRLTVT.

There are a few counts of this clonotype. This may be a read error, as it is one base from a much larger clone. V and J are TRBV7-6 and TRBJ1-1; tentative D call: TRBD1 (5 bases). V gave up 5 bases and J gave up 3 bases, with 16 bases separating them. The CDR3 totals 15 residues. From germline, CDR1 is SGHVS and CDR2 FNYEAQ. The CDR3, as DNA: TGTGCCAGCAGCCTCTCTCGGGACCTGGACACTGAAGCTTTCTTT. Protein sequence: CASSLSRDLDTEAFF.

This clonotype was seen many times. The V gene is TRBV7-8, the J gene TRBJ2-4, with D possibly called TRBD1 or TRBD2 (6 bases each). The ends were cut back, 5 bases at V and 2 bases at J, with 22 bases in the middle. Germline lookup yields CDR1 SGHVS and CDR2 FQNEAQ. The CDR3 contains 18 residues. As DNA, the CDR3 is TGTGCCAGCAGCCAGGGATGGGGCAGGGGAGGAACCAAAAACATTCAGTACTTC. Protein: CASSQGWGRGGTKNIQYF.

The CDR3: CASSPVRQNEKLFF. The CDR3 DNA reads as TGCGCCAGCAGCCCGGTCCGCCAGAATGAAAAACTGTTTTTT. The chain carries TRBV4-3 and TRBJ1-4; no clear D gene. In germline, CDR1 is LGHNA, CDR2 YSLEER. The CDR3 contains 14 residues. Trimming pared 4 bases from V and 5 bases from J, leaving 11 bases between.

This clonotype was detected ten times or more. The chain uses TRBV15 and TRBJ2-5; 8 bases are a match to TRBD1. This CDR3 region has 17 residues. Germline loops: CDR1 LNHNV, CDR2 YYDKDF (reference sequence). Trimming cost V 1 base and J 2 bases; bases outside gene matches: 9. The CDR3 loop is CATSRGGTGGRQETQYF. CDR3 DNA: TGTGCCACCAGCAGAGGAGGGACAGGTGGTCGTCAAGAGACCCAGTACTTC. Filled out from reference TRBV15 and TRBJ2-5, the complete variable domain reads DAMVIQNPRYQVTQFGKPVTLSCSQTLNHNVMYWYQQKSSQAPKLLFHYYDKDFNNEADTPDNFQSRRPNTSFCFLDIRSPGLGDTAMYLCATSRGGTGGRQETQYFGPGTRLLVL.

V is TRBV27 and J is TRBJ2-1, with D uncertain. Germline loops: CDR1 MNHEY, CDR2 SMNVEV (reference sequence). V gave up 0 bases and J gave up 6 bases, with 12 bases separating them. This CDR3 spans 15 amino acids. The CDR3 sequence: CASSLSYSSTNEQFF. The CDR3 DNA is TGTGCCAGCAGTTTATCCTATTCCTCCACCAATGAGCAGTTCTTC.

The table lists this clonotype with many counts. The chain links TRBV12-2 to TRBJ2-1; the table calls TRBD2, which could not be checked here. TRBV12-2 is termed a pseudogene. CDR3 length: 15 residues. CDR3 sequence (DNA): TGTGCAAGTCGCTCACCTAGCGGGAGCTCTGGTGAGCAGTTCTTC. Amino acids: CASRSPSGSSGEQFF.

Comment on this clonotype: A read error may produce the germline difference seen at one junction end. V usage is TRBV12-3 or TRBV12-4 and J usage is TRBJ2-1; 11 bases align to TRBD1. The CDR3 is made up of 14 amino acids. CDR3 residues: CASSRTGGQNERFF. The DNA for the CDR3 is TGTGCCAGCAGTCGGACAGGGGGCCAAAATGAGCGGTTCTTC.

This clonotype appeared a few times. V usage is TRBV7-8 and J usage is TRBJ1-5; 9 positions agree with TRBD1. Trimming cost V 0 bases and J 1 base; bases outside gene matches: 1. Per germline, CDR1 SGHVS and CDR2 FQNEAQ. The CDR3 extends over 16 amino acids. CDR3 in DNA: TGTGCCAGCAGCTTAGCGGGGACAGGGAGCAATCAGCCCCAGCATTTT. It encodes CASSLAGTGSNQPQHF. The whole variable domain, remainder taken from reference TRBV7-8 and TRBJ1-5, is GAGVSQSPRYKVAKRGQDVALRCDPISGHVSLFWYQQALGQGPEFLTYFQNEAQLDKSGLPSDRFFAERPEGSVSTLKIQRTQQEDSAVYLCASSLAGTGSNQPQHFGDGTRLSIL.

With respect to this clonotype: This may come from a read error, since a much larger clone is one base off. J is TRBJ2-5 and V is TRBV19; TRBD1 is a possible D gene (5 bases). Germline V gene sequence: CDR1 LNHDA, CDR2 SQIVND (reference sequence). The CDR3 loop spans 16 amino acids. CDR3 sequence reads: CASSMSSGVGQETPYF. The CDR3 DNA sequence: TGTGCCAGTAGTATGTCGTCGGGTGTGGGGCAAGAGACCCCGTACTTC.